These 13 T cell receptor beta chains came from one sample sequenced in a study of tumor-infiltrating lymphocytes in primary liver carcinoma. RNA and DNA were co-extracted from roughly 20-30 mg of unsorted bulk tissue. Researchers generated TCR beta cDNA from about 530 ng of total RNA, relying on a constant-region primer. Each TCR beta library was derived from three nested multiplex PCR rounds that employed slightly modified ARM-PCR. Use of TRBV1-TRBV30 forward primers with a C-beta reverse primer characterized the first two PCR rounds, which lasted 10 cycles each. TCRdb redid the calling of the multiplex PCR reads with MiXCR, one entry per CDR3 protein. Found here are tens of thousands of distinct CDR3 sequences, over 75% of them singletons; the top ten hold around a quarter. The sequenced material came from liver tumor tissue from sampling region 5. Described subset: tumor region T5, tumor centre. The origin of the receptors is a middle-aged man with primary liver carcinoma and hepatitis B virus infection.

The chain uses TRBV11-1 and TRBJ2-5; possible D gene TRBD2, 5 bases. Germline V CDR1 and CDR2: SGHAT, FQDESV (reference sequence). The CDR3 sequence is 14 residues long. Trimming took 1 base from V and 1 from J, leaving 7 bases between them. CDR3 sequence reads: CASSLGTLQETQYF. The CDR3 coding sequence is TGTGCCAGCAGCTTAGGGACTCTCCAAGAGACCCAGTACTTC.

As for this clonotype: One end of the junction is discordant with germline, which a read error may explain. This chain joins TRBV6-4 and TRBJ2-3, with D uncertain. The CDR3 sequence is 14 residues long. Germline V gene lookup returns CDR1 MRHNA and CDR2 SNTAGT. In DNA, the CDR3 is TGTACCAGCGCGGCCCCCAAAAGCACAGATACGCAGTATTTT. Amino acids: CTSAAPKSTDTQYF.

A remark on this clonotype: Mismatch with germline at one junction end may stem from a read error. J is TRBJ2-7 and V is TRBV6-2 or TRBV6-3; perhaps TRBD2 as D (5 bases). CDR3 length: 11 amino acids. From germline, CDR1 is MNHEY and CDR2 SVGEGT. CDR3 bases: TGTGCCTGCAGGACTCCTCTGGAGCAGTACTTC. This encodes CACRTPLEQYF.

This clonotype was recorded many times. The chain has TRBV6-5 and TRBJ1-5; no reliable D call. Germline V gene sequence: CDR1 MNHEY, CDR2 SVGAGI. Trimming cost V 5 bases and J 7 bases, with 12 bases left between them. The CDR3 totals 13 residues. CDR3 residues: CASSPTVNQPQHF. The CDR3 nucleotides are TGTGCCAGCAGTCCGACCGTAAACCAGCCCCAGCATTTT.

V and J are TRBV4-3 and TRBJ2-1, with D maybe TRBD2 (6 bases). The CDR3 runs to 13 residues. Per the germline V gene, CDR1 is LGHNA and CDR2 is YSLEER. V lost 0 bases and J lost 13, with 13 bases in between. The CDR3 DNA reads TGCGCCAGCAGCCAAGATAGCGGACATCCTCAGTTCTTC. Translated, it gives CASSQDSGHPQFF.

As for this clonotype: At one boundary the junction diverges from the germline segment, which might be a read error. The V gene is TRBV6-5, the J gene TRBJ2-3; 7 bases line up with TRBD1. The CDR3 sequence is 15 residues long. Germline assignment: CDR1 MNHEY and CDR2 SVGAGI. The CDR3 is CSSREQGWGTDTQYF. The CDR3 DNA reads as TGTTCCAGCAGAGAACAGGGGTGGGGAACAGATACGCAGTATTTT.

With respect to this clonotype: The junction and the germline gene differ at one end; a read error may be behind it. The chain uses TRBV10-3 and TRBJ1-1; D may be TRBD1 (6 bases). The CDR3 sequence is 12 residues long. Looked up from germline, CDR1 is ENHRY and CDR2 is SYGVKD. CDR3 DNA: TGTGCCGGCTGGGACTGGGACACTGAAACTTTCTTT. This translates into CAGWDWDTETFF.

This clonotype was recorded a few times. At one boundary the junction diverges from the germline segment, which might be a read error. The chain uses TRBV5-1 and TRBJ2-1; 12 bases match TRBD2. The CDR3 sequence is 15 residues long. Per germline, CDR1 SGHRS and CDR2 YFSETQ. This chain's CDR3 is CASSSLAGGPNGQFF. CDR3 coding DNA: TGCGCCAGCAGCTCTCTAGCGGGAGGGCCCAATGGGCAGTTCTTC.

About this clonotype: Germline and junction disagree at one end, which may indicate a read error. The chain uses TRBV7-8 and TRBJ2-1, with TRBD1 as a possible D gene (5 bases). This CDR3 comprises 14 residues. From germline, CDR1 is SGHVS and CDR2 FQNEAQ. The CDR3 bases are TGTGCCAACAGCCGGTTGGGGCCTTTCGATGAACAGTTCTTC. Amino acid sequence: CANSRLGPFDEQFF.

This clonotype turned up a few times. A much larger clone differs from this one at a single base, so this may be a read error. The CDR3 loop reads CASSIGQLNTEAFF. The CDR3 DNA reads TGTGCCAGTAGTATAGGGCAGTTGAACACTGAAGCTTTCTTT. The chain couples TRBV19 to TRBJ1-1; D call uncertain. V was pared by 1 base and J by 0 bases, with 6 bases between. Germline V CDR1 and CDR2: LNHDA, SQIVND (reference sequence). The CDR3 loop spans 14 amino acids.

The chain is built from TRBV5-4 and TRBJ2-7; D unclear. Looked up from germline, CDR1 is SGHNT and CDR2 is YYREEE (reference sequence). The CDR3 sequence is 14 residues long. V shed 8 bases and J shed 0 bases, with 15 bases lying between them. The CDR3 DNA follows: TGTGCCAGTGGCTTGGCCGGTTTCTCCTACGAGCAGTACTTC. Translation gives CASGLAGFSYEQYF.

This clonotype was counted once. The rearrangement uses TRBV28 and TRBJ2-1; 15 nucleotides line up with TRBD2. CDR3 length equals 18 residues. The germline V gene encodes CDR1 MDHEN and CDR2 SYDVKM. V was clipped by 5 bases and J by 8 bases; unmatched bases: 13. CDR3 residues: CASSPLGLAGGPYDEQFF. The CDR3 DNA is TGTGCCAGCAGTCCCCTCGGACTAGCGGGAGGGCCATACGATGAGCAGTTCTTC.

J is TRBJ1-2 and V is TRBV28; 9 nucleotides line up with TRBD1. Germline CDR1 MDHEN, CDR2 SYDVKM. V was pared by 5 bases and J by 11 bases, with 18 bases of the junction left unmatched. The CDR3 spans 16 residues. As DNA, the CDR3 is TGTGCCAGCAGTACACCCCCCGGGACAGGGACCTATGTTTACACCTTC. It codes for CASSTPPGTGTYVYTF.